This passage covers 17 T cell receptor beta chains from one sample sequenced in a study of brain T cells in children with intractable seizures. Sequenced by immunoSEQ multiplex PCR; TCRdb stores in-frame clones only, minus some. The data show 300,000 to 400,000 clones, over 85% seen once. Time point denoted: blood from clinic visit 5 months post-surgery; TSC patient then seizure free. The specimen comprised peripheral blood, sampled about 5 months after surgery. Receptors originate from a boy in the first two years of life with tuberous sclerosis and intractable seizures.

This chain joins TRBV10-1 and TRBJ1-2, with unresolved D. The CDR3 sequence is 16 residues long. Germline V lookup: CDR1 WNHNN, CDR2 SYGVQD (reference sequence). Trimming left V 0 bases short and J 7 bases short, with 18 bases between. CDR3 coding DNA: TGCGCCAGCAGTGAGTCGATAGTAGGTCTTCTGCGTGGCTACACCTTC. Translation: CASSESIVGLLRGYTF.

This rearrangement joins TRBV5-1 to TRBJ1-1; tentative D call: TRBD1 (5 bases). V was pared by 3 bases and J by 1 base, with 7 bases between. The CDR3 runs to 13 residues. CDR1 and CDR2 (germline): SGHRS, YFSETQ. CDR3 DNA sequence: TGCGCCAGCAGCTGGAGGGGGAACACTGAAGCTTTCTTT. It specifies CASSWRGNTEAFF.

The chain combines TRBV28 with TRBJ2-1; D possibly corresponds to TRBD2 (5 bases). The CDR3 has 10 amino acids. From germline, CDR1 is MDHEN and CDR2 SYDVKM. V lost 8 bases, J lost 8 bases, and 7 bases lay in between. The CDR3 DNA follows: TGTGCCAGCCGGGGTTATGAGCAGTTCTTC. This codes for CASRGYEQFF.

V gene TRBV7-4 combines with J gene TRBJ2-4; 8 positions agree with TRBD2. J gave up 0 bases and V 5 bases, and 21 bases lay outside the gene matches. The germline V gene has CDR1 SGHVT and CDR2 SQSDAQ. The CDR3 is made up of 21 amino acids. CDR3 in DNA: TGTGCCAGCAGCCGAAGCACGCCATTAGCGGGACCGCCCCTAGCCAAAAACATTCAGTACTTC. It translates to CASSRSTPLAGPPLAKNIQYF.

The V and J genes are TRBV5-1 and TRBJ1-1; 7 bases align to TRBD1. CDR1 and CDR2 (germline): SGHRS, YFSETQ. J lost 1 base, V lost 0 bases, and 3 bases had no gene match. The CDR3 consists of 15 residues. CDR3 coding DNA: TGCGCCAGCAGCTTGGAGGCAGGGGGGAACACTGAAGCTTTCTTT. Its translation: CASSLEAGGNTEAFF.

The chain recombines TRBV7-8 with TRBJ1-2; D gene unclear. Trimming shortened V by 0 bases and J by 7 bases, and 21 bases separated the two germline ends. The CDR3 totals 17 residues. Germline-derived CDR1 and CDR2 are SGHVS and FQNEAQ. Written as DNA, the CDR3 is TGTGCCAGCAGCTTAGCGGTTGGGAGCGGCGGTGTGGCTGGCTACACCTTC. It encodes CASSLAVGSGGVAGYTF.

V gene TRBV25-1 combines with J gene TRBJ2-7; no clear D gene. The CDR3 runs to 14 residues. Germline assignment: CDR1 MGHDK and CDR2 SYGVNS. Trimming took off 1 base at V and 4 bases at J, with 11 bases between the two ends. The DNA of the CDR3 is TGTGCCAGCAGTGAATGGGGTGGAAGATACGAGCAGTACTTC. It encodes CASSEWGGRYEQYF.

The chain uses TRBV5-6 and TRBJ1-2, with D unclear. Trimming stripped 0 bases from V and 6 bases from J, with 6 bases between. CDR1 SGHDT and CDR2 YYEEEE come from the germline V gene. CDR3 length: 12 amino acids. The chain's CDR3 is CASSLVEHGYTF. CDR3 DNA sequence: TGTGCCAGCAGCTTGGTAGAACATGGCTACACCTTC.

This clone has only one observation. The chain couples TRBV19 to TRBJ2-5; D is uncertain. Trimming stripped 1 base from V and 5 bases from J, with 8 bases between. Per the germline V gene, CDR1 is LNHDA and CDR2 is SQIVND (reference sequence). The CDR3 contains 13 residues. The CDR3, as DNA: TGTGCCAGTAGTATAGGTCTAGATGAGACCCAGTACTTC. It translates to CASSIGLDETQYF. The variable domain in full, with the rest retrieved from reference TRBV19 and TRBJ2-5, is DGGITQSPKYLFRKEGQNVTLSCEQNLNHDAMYWYRQDPGQGLRLIYYSQIVNDFQKGDIAEGYSVSREKKESFPLTVTSAQKNPTAFYLCASSIGLDETQYFGPGTRLLVL.

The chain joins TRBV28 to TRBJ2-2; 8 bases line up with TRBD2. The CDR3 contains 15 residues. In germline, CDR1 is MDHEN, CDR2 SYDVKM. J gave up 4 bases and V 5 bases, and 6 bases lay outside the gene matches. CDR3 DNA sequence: TGTGCCAGCAGTCCGGGGGGGCGAAGCACCGGGGAGCTGTTTTTT. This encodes CASSPGGRSTGELFF.

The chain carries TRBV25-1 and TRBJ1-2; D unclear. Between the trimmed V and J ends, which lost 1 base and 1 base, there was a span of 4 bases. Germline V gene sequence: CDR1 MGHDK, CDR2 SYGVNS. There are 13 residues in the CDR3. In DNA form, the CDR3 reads TGTGCCAGCAGTGAATCCGTTAACTATGGCTACACCTTC. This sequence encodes CASSESVNYGYTF.

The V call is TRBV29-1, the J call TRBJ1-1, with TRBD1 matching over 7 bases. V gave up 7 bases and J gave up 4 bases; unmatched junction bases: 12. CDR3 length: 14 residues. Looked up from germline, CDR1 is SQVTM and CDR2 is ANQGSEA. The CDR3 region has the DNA TGCAGCGCTAAAAAAACCGGGACAGCCACTGAAGCTTTCTTT. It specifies CSAKKTGTATEAFF. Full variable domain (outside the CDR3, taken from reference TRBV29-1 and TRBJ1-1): SAVISQKPSRDICQRGTSLTIQCQVDSQVTMMFWYRQQPGQSLTLIATANQGSEATYESGFVIDKFPISRPNLTFSTLTVSNMSPEDSSIYLCSAKKTGTATEAFFGQGTRLTVV.

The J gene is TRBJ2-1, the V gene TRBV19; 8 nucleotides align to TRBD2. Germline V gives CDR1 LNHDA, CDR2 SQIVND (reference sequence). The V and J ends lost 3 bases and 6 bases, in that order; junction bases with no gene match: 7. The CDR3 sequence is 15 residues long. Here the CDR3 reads CASSIKAGAFNEQFF. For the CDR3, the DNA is TGTGCCAGTAGTATCAAAGCGGGAGCGTTCAATGAGCAGTTCTTC.

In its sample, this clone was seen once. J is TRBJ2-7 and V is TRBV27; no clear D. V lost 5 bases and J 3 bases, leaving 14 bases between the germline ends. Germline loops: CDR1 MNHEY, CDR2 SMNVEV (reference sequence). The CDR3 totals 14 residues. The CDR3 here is CASSKRGYLYEQYF. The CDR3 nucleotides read TGTGCCAGCAGTAAACGAGGTTACCTCTACGAGCAGTACTTC.

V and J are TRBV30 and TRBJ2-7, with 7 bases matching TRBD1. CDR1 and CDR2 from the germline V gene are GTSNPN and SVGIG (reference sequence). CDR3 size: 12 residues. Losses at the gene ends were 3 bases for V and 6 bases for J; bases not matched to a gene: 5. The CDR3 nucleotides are TGTGCCTGGAGAACAGGGGTTTCCGAGCAGTACTTC. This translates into CAWRTGVSEQYF.

CDR3 DNA: TGTGCCAGCAGTGGGGGGTTCGAGCAGTACTTC. The encoded protein is CASSGGFEQYF. The rearrangement uses TRBV2 and TRBJ2-7; D may match TRBD1 or TRBD2 (5 bases each). Trimming took off 4 bases at V and 6 bases at J, with 7 bases between the two ends. Germline V lookup: CDR1 SNHLY, CDR2 FYNNEI. This CDR3 contains 11 residues.

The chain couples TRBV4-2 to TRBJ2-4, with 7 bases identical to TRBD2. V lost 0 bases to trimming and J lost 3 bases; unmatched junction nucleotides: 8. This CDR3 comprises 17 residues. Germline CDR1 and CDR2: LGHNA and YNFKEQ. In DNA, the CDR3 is TGTGCCAGCAGCCAAGATCCTAGTGGGGGGGTCAAAAACATTCAGTACTTC. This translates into CASSQDPSGGVKNIQYF.